Listed here is a single T cell receptor beta chain. This entry is derived from a study of CD8 T cells in Susac syndrome. RNA amounts of about 0.45 to 1 ug underwent reverse transcription with random hexamers. Amplification of TCR beta CDR3 by immunoSEQ multiplex PCR spanned 54 Vbeta and 13 Jbeta. A single record per CDR3 protein comes from TCRdb applying MiXCR to the immunoSEQ multiplex PCR reads. Of 100,000 to 150,000 distinct CDR3 sequences detected, about 93% appear once; the ten largest clones hold 0.07% to 0.09%. V lost 0 bases to trimming and J lost 1 base, with 9 bases between them. The germline gives CDR1 LNHNV, CDR2 YYDKDF (reference sequence). The CDR3 runs to 15 residues.

The specimen sequenced was CD4+ T cells from PBMCs. The V call is TRBV15, the J call TRBJ1-1; D possibly corresponds to TRBD1 (5 bases). The source of this sequence is a human donor in good health. The CDR3, as DNA: TGTGCCACCAGCAGAGACAGGGCGAAGAACACTGAAGCTTTCTTT. Translation: CATSRDRAKNTEAFF.